This TCR beta chain was documented in a study of radiotherapy plus CTLA-4 blockade in lung cancer. Study overall: Disease control reached over 30%, with objective responses in around 20%.

Measured with immunoSEQ multiplex PCR; TCRdb has only the in-frame clones, and not every one. The table has some 110,000 clones, 78% seen once; the top ten hold 5.2%. J lost 3 bases, V lost 2 bases, and 9 bases had no gene match. Germline CDR1 and CDR2: SGHTA and FQGTGA. CDR3 length: 17 amino acids. As regards this clone: The target antigen is unknown.

Study-wide points: TCR clones from tumors expanded in blood after radiotherapy plus ipilimumab.

Specimen: peripheral blood, collected from a patient treated with radiotherapy plus ipilimumab. The chain joins TRBV7-3 to TRBJ2-1; 8 nucleotides line up with TRBD2. This TCR was recovered from a human donor with non-small cell lung cancer who had a partial response to radiotherapy plus ipilimumab. Here the CDR3 reads CASSLGPGLGNYNEQFF. The CDR3, as DNA: TGTGCCAGCAGCTTAGGGCCGGGACTAGGTAACTACAATGAGCAGTTCTTC.